This TCR beta chain was sequenced for a study of CD8 T cells in Susac syndrome. Reverse transcription used roughly 0.5 to 1 ug RNA and random hexamers. One entry per CDR3 protein, called by TCRdb with MiXCR from the immunoSEQ multiplex PCR reads. The table shows approximately 190,000 distinct CDR3 sequences, with under 97% occurring only once. This sequence was found in a human donor with Susac syndrome. Sequences were obtained from CD4+ T cells from PBMCs.

The CDR3 sequence is CSAKTGYQPQHF. As DNA, the CDR3 is TGCAGTGCAAAGACAGGGTACCAGCCCCAGCATTTT. This chain uses TRBV20-1 with TRBJ1-5; 7 nucleotides align to TRBD1. Germline V lookup: CDR1 DFQATT, CDR2 SNEGSKA (reference sequence). Trimming cost V 6 bases and J 7 bases; bases outside gene matches: 6. The length of the CDR3 is 12 residues.